A single T cell receptor beta chain is shown here with its context. Some clones are missing from TCRdb's copy, which holds only in-frame ones; the method was immunoSEQ multiplex PCR. The sample carries hundreds of thousands of clones, about 85% recorded once. All enrollees were roughly 18 to 100 years old and from about 25 US areas. Assignments of participants to cohorts depended upon their own reported clinical history. In Cohort 3, a recovered donor had either two negative PCRs, clearance, or symptom resolution. This sample was included in a study of blood T cell repertoires in COVID-19. Across the study: From T cells, B-cell-depleted T cells, or PBMCs came the material, which was cDNA or gDNA.

Germline V CDR1 and CDR2: SGHTA, FQGNSA. The CDR3 covers 15 residues. Trimming cost V 6 bases and J 8 bases; bases outside gene matches: 9. This sequence was found in a woman aged 55-70 years who had recovered from COVID-19. The sample taken for sequencing was PBMCs or T cells enriched from blood (not recorded which). The chain links TRBV7-2 to TRBJ2-1; 11 nucleotides line up with TRBD2. The DNA for the CDR3 is TGTGCCAGCAGGATGACCTCGGGACTAGCGGATGAGCAGTTCTTC. Residues: CASRMTSGLADEQFF.